The 24 T cell receptor beta chains below all came from one sample that was sequenced in a study of T-cell reconstitution after alpha-beta-depleted transplantation in children. The authors prepared the TCRbeta library with unique molecular identifiers. TCRdb reprocessed the PCR reads via MiXCR and lists one record per CDR3 protein. The sample has 900,000 or so distinct CDR3 sequences, 16% seen once. Sequenced here: PBMCs, mostly from graft donor cells, sampled 360 days after TCRalphabeta/CD19-depleted stem cell transplant. The receptor source for this set is a male patient aged 10 to 17 who had a stem cell transplant for acute lymphoblastic leukemia, so the T cells may come from the graft donor.

V gene TRBV20-1 combines with J gene TRBJ2-1, with TRBD2 matching over 11 bases. Germline V gene data show CDR1 as DFQATT and CDR2 as SNEGSKA (reference sequence). V shed 7 bases, J shed 6 bases, and the junction held 5 bases outside the gene matches. This CDR3 has 13 residues. The CDR3 bases are TGCAGTGTAGCGGGAGGGCCCGGCAATGAGCAGTTCTTC. It is translated as CSVAGGPGNEQFF.

This clonotype was detected only once. V and J are TRBV20-1 and TRBJ2-2; 7 nucleotides match TRBD2. The V gene end was trimmed by 4 bases and the J gene end by 3 bases; junction bases not matched to a gene: 14. CDR3 length: 17 amino acids. The germline V gene encodes CDR1 DFQATT and CDR2 SNEGSKA (reference sequence). CDR3 region: CSAKLIGGRFDTGELFF. CDR3 nucleotides: TGCAGTGCTAAACTAATCGGCGGGAGATTTGACACCGGGGAGCTGTTTTTT.

The genes are TRBV5-1 and TRBJ2-6; D not certain. CDR3 length equals 14 residues. From germline, CDR1 is SGHRS and CDR2 YFSETQ. With 2 bases removed from V and 3 bases from J, the gap between germline ends came to 6 bases. CDR3 sequence (DNA): TGCGCCAGCAGCTTAGTTGTTGGGGCCAACGTCCTGACTTTC. Translation gives CASSLVVGANVLTF. Full variable domain (remainder filled in from reference TRBV5-1 and TRBJ2-6): KAGVTQTPRYLIKTRGQQVTLSCSPISGHRSVSWYQQTPGQGLQFLFEYFSETQRNKGNFPGRFSGRQFSNSRSEMNVSTLELGDSALYLCASSLVVGANVLTFGAGSRLTVL.

In its sample, this clonotype was seen many times. The rearrangement joins TRBV7-9 to TRBJ1-1, with 8 nucleotides matching TRBD1. The junction had 8 bases not matched to a gene; V was cut back by 5 bases and J by 0 bases. In germline, CDR1 is SEHNR, CDR2 FQNEAQ (reference sequence). The CDR3 loop spans 16 amino acids. The chain's CDR3 is CASSPDRGQLNTEAFF. The CDR3 DNA reads as TGTGCCAGCAGCCCCGACAGGGGACAGCTGAACACTGAAGCTTTCTTT.

This clonotype was detected a few times. The V call is TRBV5-1, the J call TRBJ2-1; 13 nucleotides line up with TRBD2. The germline CDR1 and CDR2 sequences are SGHRS and YFSETQ. CDR3 length equals 15 residues. Trimming removed 7 bases from V and 3 bases from J; junction bases left unmatched: 4. DNA of the CDR3: TGCGCCAGCGGAGGGACTAGCGGGATCTACAATGAGCAGTTCTTC. Its translation is CASGGTSGIYNEQFF. Filled out from reference TRBV5-1 and TRBJ2-1, the complete variable domain reads KAGVTQTPRYLIKTRGQQVTLSCSPISGHRSVSWYQQTPGQGLQFLFEYFSETQRNKGNFPGRFSGRQFSNSRSEMNVSTLELGDSALYLCASGGTSGIYNEQFFGPGTRLTVL.

In this sample, this clonotype turned up a few times. The chain carries TRBV12-3 or TRBV12-4 and TRBJ2-7, with D perhaps given as TRBD1 or TRBD2 (6 bases each). This CDR3 has 13 residues. The V end lost 6 bases, the J end lost 5 bases, and 14 bases lay between the germline ends. CDR3 sequence reads: CASSVQGGDEQYF. The DNA for the CDR3 is TGTGCCAGCAGCGTACAGGGAGGCGACGAGCAGTACTTC.

This clonotype was seen a few times. CDR3 residues: CSVRDNYEQYF. DNA of the CDR3: TGCAGCGTCAGGGACAACTACGAGCAGTACTTC. The chain has TRBV29-1 and TRBJ2-7; D might be TRBD1 (6 bases). The CDR3 is 11 amino acids. The V end lost 6 bases, the J end lost 3 bases, and 9 bases lay between the germline ends. CDR1 SQVTM and CDR2 ANQGSEA come from the germline V gene.

V gene TRBV2 combines with J gene TRBJ2-5; D is uncertain. Trimming shortened V by 7 bases and J by 4 bases, and 10 bases separated the two germline ends. The germline gives CDR1 SNHLY, CDR2 FYNNEI. The CDR3 length is 12 residues. CDR3 in amino acids: CASMQPLETQYF. The DNA of the CDR3 is TGTGCCAGCATGCAGCCTCTAGAGACCCAGTACTTC.

This clonotype was counted only a few times. V is TRBV27 and J is TRBJ2-7; D not certain. The CDR3 covers 13 residues. Germline loops: CDR1 MNHEY, CDR2 SMNVEV (reference sequence). Deletions cut 0 bases from V and 3 bases from J, with 6 bases between. CDR3 residues: CASSLSMDYEQYF. The CDR3 coding sequence is TGTGCCAGCAGTTTATCGATGGACTACGAGCAGTACTTC.

This clonotype appeared a few times. The J gene is TRBJ2-3, the V gene TRBV4-1; perhaps TRBD2 as D (5 bases). The V and J ends lost 3 bases and 0 bases respectively, with 16 bases between them. Looked up from germline, CDR1 is MGHRA and CDR2 is YSYEKL. This CDR3 comprises 17 residues. In DNA, the CDR3 is TGCGCCAGCAGCCACTCGAGGCGGGTTTCTAGCACAGATACGCAGTATTTT. Amino acid sequence: CASSHSRRVSSTDTQYF.

The rearrangement joins TRBV20-1 to TRBJ2-7; no clear D. The V gene lost 0 bases and the J gene lost 1 base, with 10 bases spanning the gap. The CDR3 is 14 residues long. Germline V gives CDR1 DFQATT, CDR2 SNEGSKA (reference sequence). Here the CDR3 reads CSARDGLGSYEQYF. The CDR3 DNA sequence: TGCAGTGCTAGAGACGGCCTGGGTTCCTACGAGCAGTACTTC.

The rearrangement uses TRBV27 and TRBJ2-1; possibly TRBD1 for D (5 bases). CDR1 is MNHEY, CDR2 SMNVEV, per germline (reference sequence). V was pared by 8 bases and J by 0 bases, with 17 bases between. CDR3 length: 16 amino acids. CDR3 nucleotides: TGTGCCAGCGTGCAAAACTACAGGAGCTCCTACAATGAGCAGTTCTTC. The encoded protein is CASVQNYRSSYNEQFF.

The chain couples TRBV5-1 to TRBJ2-7, with D tentatively TRBD1 (6 bases). Trimming pared 2 bases from V and 0 bases from J, leaving 21 bases between. The length of the CDR3 is 18 residues. The germline V gene encodes CDR1 SGHRS and CDR2 YFSETQ. The CDR3 protein is CASSFLGARKSHSYEQYF. CDR3 DNA sequence: TGCGCCAGCAGCTTTTTGGGGGCACGGAAATCCCACTCCTACGAGCAGTACTTC. Together with reference TRBV5-1 and TRBJ2-7, the CDR3 gives the full variable domain: KAGVTQTPRYLIKTRGQQVTLSCSPISGHRSVSWYQQTPGQGLQFLFEYFSETQRNKGNFPGRFSGRQFSNSRSEMNVSTLELGDSALYLCASSFLGARKSHSYEQYFGPGTRLTVT.

This chain joins TRBV3-1 and TRBJ2-5; 9 bases align to TRBD2. Looked up from germline, CDR1 is LGHDT and CDR2 is YNNKEL (reference sequence). The CDR3 covers 16 residues. V lost 3 bases to trimming and J lost 2 bases; unmatched junction nucleotides: 7. CDR3 DNA: TGTGCCAGCAGCCAGGTAGCGGGAGAAGGGCAAGAGACCCAGTACTTC. It translates to CASSQVAGEGQETQYF.

The CDR3 nucleotides read TGCGCCAGCAGAAAGACCCCCCTCGGACAGGGGAGCTCTGGGGCCAACGTCCTGACTTTC. The encoded protein is CASRKTPLGQGSSGANVLTF. This chain joins TRBV4-1 and TRBJ2-6, with TRBD1 matching 9 bases. Unmatched junction bases numbered 15, after V lost 6 bases and J lost 0 bases. Germline CDR1 is MGHRA and CDR2 is YSYEKL. The CDR3 covers 20 residues.

This clonotype was seen more than once but under ten times. V usage is TRBV20-1 and J usage is TRBJ1-2, with a possible D match to TRBD1 (6 bases). Germline CDR1 DFQATT, CDR2 SNEGSKA (reference sequence). The V end was cut by 2 bases, the J end by 3 bases, with 16 bases between. CDR3 length: 15 residues. DNA for the CDR3: TGCAGTGCTAGAAATCACGGCAGGGGTTACTATGGCTACACCTTC. It codes for CSARNHGRGYYGYTF.

This clonotype was counted only a few times. This rearrangement joins TRBV2 to TRBJ2-1, with D perhaps matching TRBD2 (6 bases). The CDR3 has 13 residues. Germline lookup yields CDR1 SNHLY and CDR2 FYNNEI. Trimming removed 11 bases at V and 8 bases at J, with 19 bases between. CDR3 in amino acids: CAGRTAWRDEQFF. The CDR3 nucleotides are TGTGCCGGCCGGACCGCTTGGAGGGATGAGCAGTTCTTC.

The CDR3 nucleotides are TGTGCCAGCAGCTTGGTCACAGGGGGGGGCTCCTACAATGAGCAGTTCTTC. Translated: CASSLVTGGGSYNEQFF. This chain links TRBV5-6 with TRBJ2-1, with a tentative D call TRBD1 (8 bases). The CDR3 spans 17 residues. Looked up from germline, CDR1 is SGHDT and CDR2 is YYEEEE. V dropped 0 bases and J dropped 0 bases, with 13 bases sitting between them. The full variable domain, its missing parts supplied by reference TRBV5-6 and TRBJ2-1, is DAGVTQSPTHLIKTRGQQVTLRCSPKSGHDTVSWYQQALGQGPQFIFQYYEEEERQRGNFPDRFSGHQFPNYSSELNVNALLLGDSALYLCASSLVTGGGSYNEQFFGPGTRLTVL.

This clonotype has just a few counts. J is TRBJ1-4 and V is TRBV7-9; perhaps TRBD1 as D (5 bases). Germline CDR1 and CDR2: SEHNR and FQNEAQ (reference sequence). This CDR3 has 17 residues. Trimming left V 4 bases short and J 0 bases short, with 15 bases between. CDR3 residues: CASSSLTVSATNEKLFF. The CDR3 DNA reads as TGTGCCAGCAGCTCCCTGACAGTTTCTGCAACTAATGAAAAACTGTTTTTT.

This clonotype was recorded at least ten times. The chain employs TRBV29-1 and TRBJ2-1; D is unresolved. The CDR3 is 12 residues long. Trimming took 4 bases from V and 9 from J, leaving 13 bases between them. Germline V gives CDR1 SQVTM, CDR2 ANQGSEA. The CDR3 region has the DNA TGCAGCGTTGTTTCGTATACCCTTGAGCAGTTCTTC. Protein product: CSVVSYTLEQFF.

This clonotype was counted many times. V is TRBV7-2 and J is TRBJ2-1; weak D call: TRBD2 (6 bases). Germline CDR1 and CDR2: SGHTA and FQGNSA. V was clipped by 1 base and J by 3 bases, with 10 bases between them. This CDR3 is built from 15 residues. The CDR3 nucleotides are TGTGCCAGCAGCTTAGAGGCGGACTACTACAATGAGCAGTTCTTC. It translates to CASSLEADYYNEQFF.

The chain joins TRBV10-3 to TRBJ2-7, with a tentative D call TRBD1 (7 bases). There are 13 residues in the CDR3. With 11 bases removed from V and 8 bases from J, the gap between germline ends came to 22 bases. Germline V lookup: CDR1 ENHRY, CDR2 SYGVKD. In nucleotides, the CDR3 is TGTGCCTGCAACGGGAGAACAGGGGACAAGCAGTACTTC. This translates into CACNGRTGDKQYF.

This clonotype was seen a single time. This sequence joins TRBV12-3 or TRBV12-4 and TRBJ2-7; 7 bases match TRBD2. The V and J ends lost 7 bases and 10 bases, in that order; junction bases with no gene match: 13. The CDR3 has 13 amino acids. The CDR3 sequence is CASTPAGVPVQYF. CDR3 DNA: TGTGCCAGCACTCCGGCGGGAGTCCCGGTTCAGTACTTC.

Many counts were recorded for this clonotype. The V call is TRBV7-2, the J call TRBJ2-1; 9 bases line up with TRBD2. V gave up 3 bases and J gave up 2 bases; unmatched junction bases: 2. Germline-derived CDR1 and CDR2 are SGHTA and FQGNSA. The CDR3 length is 15 residues. The CDR3 DNA is TGTGCCAGCAGCTTTGAGCGGGGGGCCTACAATGAGCAGTTCTTC. The encoded protein is CASSFERGAYNEQFF. The variable domain in full, completed from reference TRBV7-2 and TRBJ2-1, reads GAGVSQSPSNKVTEKGKDVELRCDPISGHTALYWYRQSLGQGLEFLIYFQGNSAPDKSGLPSDRFSAERTGGSVSTLTIQRTQQEDSAVYLCASSFERGAYNEQFFGPGTRLTVL.